One sample yielded the 18 T cell receptor beta chains listed below, sequenced in a study of T cells in narcolepsy. Only in-frame clones appear in the TCRdb table, and some are missing; sequencing was by immunoSEQ multiplex PCR. The sample lists about 27,000 clones; 79% were seen once. The sequenced sample consisted of memory (CD45RA-) CD4+ T cells from blood. The source of these receptors is a human donor in good health.

On this clone: One end of the junction is discordant with germline, which a read error may explain. Other DNA sequences of this sample code for an identical CDR3. The chain couples TRBV7-8 to TRBJ2-7, with no clear D. The CDR3 is 12 residues long. CDR1 SGHVS and CDR2 FQNEAQ come from the germline V gene. The CDR3 sequence is CASSFRSYEQYF. In DNA, the CDR3 is TGTGCCAGCAGCTTCCGATCCTACGAGCAATACTTC.

This clone was seen a handful of times. The chain is built from TRBV14 and TRBJ1-4; D unresolved. Per germline, CDR1 SGHDN and CDR2 FVKESK. The length of the CDR3 is 15 residues. Trimming left V 4 bases short and J 5 bases short, with 14 bases between. CDR3 residues: CASSPAGVGNEKLFF. The CDR3 region has the DNA TGTGCCAGCAGCCCGGCCGGGGTCGGCAATGAAAAACTGTTTTTT.

There are a few counts of this clone. The chain carries TRBV6-6 and TRBJ2-7, with D perhaps TRBD1 or TRBD2 (5 bases each). CDR1 is MNHNY and CDR2 is SVGAGI in the germline V gene (reference sequence). V lost 5 bases, J lost 2 bases, and 16 bases lay in between. The CDR3 is made up of 15 amino acids. CDR3 amino acids: CASSPPGLLAYEQYF. The CDR3 bases are TGTGCCAGCAGTCCGCCGGGGCTACTGGCCTACGAGCAGTACTTC.

V usage is TRBV6-5 and J usage is TRBJ1-2, with 8 bases that match TRBD1. Looked up from germline, CDR1 is MNHEY and CDR2 is SVGAGI. CDR3 length: 13 residues. The trim removed 6 bases at V and 8 bases at J, leaving 8 bases unmatched. CDR3 coding DNA: TGTGCCAGCAGAGGGACAGGAGTCATCGGCTACACCTTC. It codes for CASRGTGVIGYTF.

The chain is built from TRBV5-1 and TRBJ1-1; D unclear. The germline gives CDR1 SGHRS, CDR2 YFSETQ. Deletions cut 5 bases from V and 0 bases from J, with 11 bases between. The CDR3 loop spans 14 amino acids. CDR3 sequence: CASRRERLNTEAFF. The CDR3 DNA is TGCGCCAGCAGACGAGAACGCTTGAACACTGAAGCTTTCTTT. Full variable domain (remainder filled in from reference TRBV5-1 and TRBJ1-1): KAGVTQTPRYLIKTRGQQVTLSCSPISGHRSVSWYQQTPGQGLQFLFEYFSETQRNKGNFPGRFSGRQFSNSRSEMNVSTLELGDSALYLCASRRERLNTEAFFGQGTRLTVV.

This chain connects TRBV18 to TRBJ2-3; D is uncertain. The CDR3 extends over 15 amino acids. Germline CDR1 KGHSH, CDR2 LQKENI. V was cut by 6 bases and J by 0 bases, with 13 bases left in between. Here the CDR3 reads CASSRRQKSTDTQYF. CDR3 sequence (DNA): TGTGCCAGCTCCCGGAGACAAAAAAGCACAGATACGCAGTATTTT.

The CDR3 loop is CASSSSPGTGDGYTF. Here the CDR3 DNA reads TGTGCCAGCAGCTCAAGCCCCGGGACAGGCGATGGCTACACCTTC. This chain connects TRBV9 to TRBJ1-2; 8 nucleotides line up with TRBD1. Trimming took 4 bases from V and 6 from J; bases not matched to a gene: 11. Germline loops: CDR1 SGDLS, CDR2 YYNGEE. The CDR3 spans 15 residues.

The rearrangement joins TRBV5-5 to TRBJ1-3, with 7 bases that match TRBD1. Germline CDR1 is SGHKS and CDR2 is YYEKEE (reference sequence). There are 15 residues in the CDR3. The V and J ends lost 4 bases and 4 bases, in that order; junction bases with no gene match: 8. The CDR3 sequence is CASSVSTGVGNTIYF. The CDR3 DNA reads as TGTGCCAGCAGCGTATCAACAGGGGTAGGAAACACCATATATTTT.

The chain has TRBV5-1 and TRBJ2-3; TRBD2 might be the D (6 bases). CDR1 SGHRS and CDR2 YFSETQ come from the germline V gene. Trimming cost V 4 bases and J 6 bases, with 18 bases left between them. The CDR3 sequence is 15 residues long. The CDR3, as DNA: TGCGCCAGCAGCCCCGTGGGAGGAGTTTCGGATACGCAGTATTTT. It specifies CASSPVGGVSDTQYF.

This chain connects TRBV9 to TRBJ2-1, with no clear D. Trimming shortened V by 1 base and J by 0 bases, and 17 bases separated the two germline ends. Germline-derived CDR1 and CDR2 are SGDLS and YYNGEE. The CDR3 sequence is 18 residues long. The CDR3 region has the DNA TGTGCCAGCAGCGTACTGACGTCCGGAACCGGCTCCTACAATGAGCAGTTCTTC. Protein: CASSVLTSGTGSYNEQFF.

V and J are TRBV9 and TRBJ2-2, with D uncertain. The CDR3 consists of 13 residues. The germline CDR1 and CDR2 sequences are SGDLS and YYNGEE. Trimming took 3 bases from V and 4 from J, leaving 7 bases between them. CDR3 DNA sequence: TGTGCCAGCAGCGCCGTAGGCACCGGGGAGCTGTTTTTT. Translation gives CASSAVGTGELFF.

J is TRBJ1-2 and V is TRBV27; TRBD1 aligns across 11 bases. This CDR3 comprises 13 residues. Trimming at V came to 8 bases and at J to 5 bases, leaving 4 bases not matched to a gene. CDR1 and CDR2 (germline): MNHEY, SMNVEV (reference sequence). CDR3 sequence (DNA): TGTGCCAGCCTTGGACAGGGGGCTTATGGCTACACCTTC. It encodes CASLGQGAYGYTF.

The chain uses TRBV9 and TRBJ2-5; 8 bases align to TRBD2. With the DNA end fitting TRBJ2-7 better, the J assignment may be wrong. This CDR3 is 15 amino acids long. The germline V gene encodes CDR1 SGDLS and CDR2 YYNGEE. The CDR3 here is CASSRGGTHSYEQYF. CDR3 sequence (DNA): TGTGCCAGCAGCCGCGGGGGGACACACTCCTACGAGCAGTACTTC.

The rearrangement uses TRBV2 and TRBJ1-5; TRBD1 might be the D (6 bases). Germline values: CDR1 SNHLY, CDR2 FYNNEI. The CDR3 sequence is 14 residues long. V lost 6 bases to trimming and J lost 0 bases, with 9 bases between them. CDR3 sequence reads: CASSGTTSNQPQHF. The CDR3 DNA sequence: TGTGCCAGCAGCGGGACAACTAGCAATCAGCCCCAGCATTTT.

This CDR3 is CASRSGTSGDRCNEQFF. The CDR3 coding sequence is TGTGCAAGTCGCTCCGGGACTAGCGGGGACCGCTGCAATGAGCAGTTCTTC. The chain has TRBV12-2 and TRBJ2-1; no check of the table's D call, TRBD2, against the DNA was made. TRBV12-2 is a pseudogene. This CDR3 spans 17 amino acids.

This clone was seen a handful of times. The gene calls are TRBV10-3 and TRBJ1-5; 8 bases match TRBD1. There are 17 residues in the CDR3. V lost 3 bases and J lost 6; bases outside the gene matches: 13. Looked up from germline, CDR1 is ENHRY and CDR2 is SYGVKD. CDR3 in amino acids: CAISDPAAQGASQPQHF. The CDR3 DNA is TGTGCCATCAGTGACCCTGCTGCTCAGGGGGCCAGTCAGCCCCAGCATTTT.

This clone was observed once. This chain links TRBV23-1 with TRBJ2-7; D is possibly TRBD1 or TRBD2 (5 bases each). TRBV23-1 is filed as an ORF, its function uncertain. Trimming removed 6 bases from V and 1 base from J, with 16 bases in between. The CDR3 totals 15 residues. CDR3 loop: CASSPDSGRSYEQYF. CDR3 bases: TGCGCCAGCAGCCCAGACAGCGGACGATCCTACGAGCAGTACTTC.

This chain links TRBV15 with TRBJ2-7; 9 positions match TRBD1. J lost 3 bases, V lost 9 bases, and 15 bases had no gene match. The CDR3 loop spans 16 amino acids. Germline loops: CDR1 LNHNV, CDR2 YYDKDF (reference sequence). The chain's CDR3 is CATSGQGRAKGYEQYF. CDR3 DNA sequence: TGTGCCACATCGGGACAGGGAAGGGCAAAGGGCTACGAGCAGTACTTC.